The clone carrying this TCR beta chain was observed a few times. Its antigen remains unidentified. This specimen comes from a study of T-cell reconstitution after alpha-beta-depleted transplantation in children. Whole-study results and caveats: About two months after transplant, alpha-beta T cells reportedly came from several hundred expanded graft clones. Day-60 TCRbeta diversity that was high in some patients was derived from surviving recipient T cells and thymic progenitors.

Unique molecular identifiers were incorporated into the prepared TCRbeta library. TCRdb recomputed calls from the PCR reads with MiXCR, one row per CDR3 protein. The data contain about a million distinct CDR3 sequences, around 30% of them seen just once; the ten biggest clones take up roughly 31%. Sequencing was performed on PBMCs, mostly from graft donor cells, taken 360 days after TCRalphabeta/CD19-depleted stem cell transplant. This clonotype originated in a boy under two years old who had a stem cell transplant for SCID, so the T cells may come from the graft donor.

CDR3 coding DNA: TGCGCCAGCAGCCTAAACAGGGGGCAGGTTGAAGCTTTCTTT. Protein sequence: CASSLNRGQVEAFF. The V gene is TRBV5-1, the J gene TRBJ1-1, with 9 bases that match TRBD1. CDR3 size: 14 residues. Germline values: CDR1 SGHRS, CDR2 YFSETQ. The junction had 8 bases not matched to a gene; V was cut back by 4 bases and J by 7 bases.